This T cell receptor beta chain was sequenced during a study of blood T cells in healthy people across ages. V lost 3 bases and J 5 bases, leaving 15 bases between the germline ends. The CDR3 spans 14 residues. Germline V gene lookup returns CDR1 SGHRS and CDR2 YFSETQ. Using a J-beta primer mix together with a sample-barcoded 5' primer, a second PCR was run for about 7 to 12 cycles. Via MiXCR, TCRdb re-called the 5' RACE reads, giving one row per CDR3 protein. Of approximately 770,000 distinct CDR3 sequences listed, 55% to 70% were seen once; the top ten hold about 20%. The sequence was obtained from a man aged 25 to 40 in good health. The chain uses TRBV5-1 and TRBJ2-7, with TRBD1 as a possible D gene (6 bases). Material: blood. CDR3 sequence: CASSYSGGPNEQYF. The CDR3 DNA is TGCGCCAGCAGCTACTCTGGGGGCCCTAACGAGCAGTACTTC.